This T cell receptor (beta chain) was sequenced in a study of blood T cell repertoires in COVID-19. Study-level information: Specimens from acute and convalescent COVID-19 originated in the United States, Italy and Spain. T cells, B-cell-depleted T cells, or PBMCs provided the cDNA or gDNA that served as material.

In the original workflow: The authors estimated nucleated cell counts from reference gene primer amplification. The table came from immunoSEQ multiplex PCR; TCRdb's copy has only in-frame clones and leaves some out. V, J and clone size are taken as reported in that table, and D and trimming were inferred from the DNA itself. The sample records 250,000 to 400,000 clones, more than 75% being singletons. Trimming cost V 4 bases and J 9 bases, with 16 bases left between them. Per the germline V gene, CDR1 is MNHEY and CDR2 is SVGAGI. The CDR3 has 13 residues. The TCR sequence derives from a man aged 50 to 59 with active or convalescent COVID-19. The chain carries TRBV6-5 and TRBJ2-7, with a weak D call TRBD1 (6 bases). Sequences were obtained from peripheral blood. The CDR3 DNA reads as TGTGCCAGCAGTTCTGGGGGCCCTCGGCGGCAGTACTTC. Protein: CASSSGGPRRQYF.